The 23 T cell receptor beta chains below come from one sample, sequenced in a study of blood T cell repertoires in COVID-19. The method was immunoSEQ multiplex PCR; TCRdb's version includes in-frame clones alone and lacks a portion of them. Here the sample spans roughly 150,000 clones, about four fifths being singletons. The sequencing input was PBMCs or T cells enriched from blood (not recorded which). Receptors originate from a woman aged 55-70 years who had recovered from COVID-19.

This chain links TRBV12-3 or TRBV12-4 with TRBJ1-1, with D perhaps TRBD1 (6 bases). CDR3 length: 13 residues. V lost 8 bases and J 1 base, leaving 11 bases between the germline ends. Here the CDR3 DNA reads TGTGCCAGCCTACCCAGGGGGAACACTGAAGCTTTCTTT. Its translation is CASLPRGNTEAFF.

This clone was detected once. This chain uses TRBV5-1 with TRBJ1-3, with D tentatively TRBD1 (6 bases). From germline, CDR1 is SGHRS and CDR2 YFSETQ. V was clipped by 4 bases and J by 2 bases, with 13 bases between them. There are 15 residues in the CDR3. The CDR3, as DNA: TGCGCCAGCAGCCCCCAGACAGGTACTGGAAACACCATATATTTT. This encodes CASSPQTGTGNTIYF. Variable domain in full (rest from reference TRBV5-1 and TRBJ1-3): KAGVTQTPRYLIKTRGQQVTLSCSPISGHRSVSWYQQTPGQGLQFLFEYFSETQRNKGNFPGRFSGRQFSNSRSEMNVSTLELGDSALYLCASSPQTGTGNTIYFGEGSWLTVV.

The V call is TRBV6-5, the J call TRBJ1-2; D is possibly TRBD1 (6 bases). The CDR3 has 10 residues. Germline V gene sequence: CDR1 MNHEY, CDR2 SVGAGI. The CDR3 is CAGGNYGYTF. CDR3 bases: TGTGCAGGGGGAAACTATGGCTACACCTTC.

The V and J genes are TRBV30 and TRBJ2-5; 8 nucleotides align to TRBD2. V trimming: 0 bases; J trimming: 2 bases; junction bases outside the gene matches: 5. Germline CDR1 and CDR2: GTSNPN and SVGIG (reference sequence). CDR3 length: 15 amino acids. CDR3 in DNA: TGTGCCTGGAGTGTAATAGCGGGGAGGCAAGAGACCCAGTACTTC. Translation gives CAWSVIAGRQETQYF.

V and J are TRBV7-2 and TRBJ1-3; TRBD1 matches 10 bases. There are 16 residues in the CDR3. In germline, CDR1 is SGHTA, CDR2 FQGNSA. J was trimmed by 5 bases and V by 5 bases; bases with no gene match: 9. CDR3 loop: CASSLGTTGGRNTIYF. DNA of the CDR3: TGTGCCAGCAGCCTCGGAACGACAGGGGGCAGAAACACCATATATTTT.

The V call is TRBV10-3, the J call TRBJ2-1, with TRBD2 identical over 9 bases. This CDR3 has 14 residues. Germline V lookup: CDR1 ENHRY, CDR2 SYGVKD. The junction had 1 base not matched to a gene; V was cut back by 6 bases and J by 1 base. Here the CDR3 reads CAISTSGSYNEQFF. CDR3 DNA: TGTGCCATCAGCACTAGCGGGTCCTACAATGAGCAGTTCTTC.

The chain combines TRBV19 with TRBJ2-1, with TRBD2 as a possible D gene (5 bases). Germline CDR1 LNHDA, CDR2 SQIVND (reference sequence). The CDR3 is 13 residues long. Trimming stripped 3 bases from V and 10 bases from J, with 13 bases between. For the CDR3, the DNA is TGTGCCAGTAGTATCGGCGAGGGATGGGAGCAGTTCTTC. It yields the protein CASSIGEGWEQFF.

The V call is TRBV6-5, the J call TRBJ2-7; the D gene is possibly TRBD1 (6 bases). This CDR3 spans 11 amino acids. With 7 bases removed from V and 6 bases from J, the gap between germline ends came to 10 bases. CDR1 and CDR2 from the germline V gene are MNHEY and SVGAGI. The CDR3 sequence is CASTGVGEQYF. The DNA for the CDR3 is TGTGCCAGCACAGGGGTAGGCGAGCAGTACTTC.

The chain combines TRBV9 with TRBJ2-5; D gene unclear. The CDR3 loop spans 13 amino acids. Deletions cut 3 bases from V and 5 bases from J, with 11 bases between. CDR1 and CDR2 from the germline V gene are SGDLS and YYNGEE. CDR3 residues: CASSGALSETQYF. DNA of the CDR3: TGTGCCAGCAGCGGAGCTTTATCGGAGACCCAGTACTTC.

The V call is TRBV6-5, the J call TRBJ2-7; TRBD1 is a possible D gene (6 bases). There are 15 residues in the CDR3. Germline V CDR1 and CDR2: MNHEY, SVGAGI. V was shortened by 7 bases and J by 4 bases, with 20 bases between the two germline ends. For the CDR3, the DNA is TGTGCCAGCACCGGCGTACTAGGGGGAGATTACGAGCAGTACTTC. This codes for CASTGVLGGDYEQYF.

The V and J genes are TRBV6-5 and TRBJ1-1, with D possibly matching TRBD1 (5 bases). This CDR3 has 13 amino acids. V lost 3 bases and J 4 bases, leaving 9 bases between the germline ends. Germline V gene data show CDR1 as MNHEY and CDR2 as SVGAGI. CDR3 sequence reads: CASSYGGGTEAFF. The CDR3 DNA follows: TGTGCCAGCAGTTATGGGGGGGGCACTGAAGCTTTCTTT.

V and J are TRBV4-1 and TRBJ2-7; D not resolved. CDR1 MGHRA and CDR2 YSYEKL come from the germline V gene. This CDR3 comprises 16 residues. Trimming pared 1 base from V and 0 bases from J, leaving 13 bases between. CDR3 DNA sequence: TGCGCCAGCAGCCAAGGAGCAGGCGATAGCTCCTACGAGCAGTACTTC. Translation: CASSQGAGDSSYEQYF.

V usage is TRBV15 and J usage is TRBJ1-2; 7 bases match TRBD1. The germline V gene encodes CDR1 LNHNV and CDR2 YYDKDF (reference sequence). The V gene end was trimmed by 5 bases and the J gene end by 4 bases; junction bases not matched to a gene: 10. The CDR3 length is 15 residues. The CDR3 nucleotides read TGTGCCACCAGCTTACCGGGACAGACCTTCTATGGCTACACCTTC. Translation gives CATSLPGQTFYGYTF.

V and J are TRBV15 and TRBJ1-2; D not certain. From germline, CDR1 is LNHNV and CDR2 YYDKDF (reference sequence). The V and J ends lost 1 base and 4 bases respectively, with 7 bases between them. There are 13 residues in the CDR3. The CDR3 coding sequence is TGTGCCACCAGCAGAGGGGAGGGCTATGGCTACACCTTC. This translates into CATSRGEGYGYTF. The full variable domain, rest sourced from reference TRBV15 and TRBJ1-2, is DAMVIQNPRYQVTQFGKPVTLSCSQTLNHNVMYWYQQKSSQAPKLLFHYYDKDFNNEADTPDNFQSRRPNTSFCFLDIRSPGLGDTAMYLCATSRGEGYGYTFGSGTRLTVV.

The V and J genes are TRBV29-1 and TRBJ1-1; D ambiguous. The V end lost 5 bases, the J end lost 3 bases, and 13 bases lay between the germline ends. Germline V gene sequence: CDR1 SQVTM, CDR2 ANQGSEA. The CDR3 loop spans 13 amino acids. CDR3 protein: CSVNRETHTEAFF. CDR3 in DNA: TGCAGCGTTAATAGGGAGACGCACACTGAAGCTTTCTTT.

The chain joins TRBV5-1 to TRBJ2-3, with 9 bases matching TRBD2. The CDR3 extends over 17 amino acids. Trimming at V came to 4 bases and at J to 2 bases, leaving 11 bases not matched to a gene. Germline CDR1 is SGHRS and CDR2 is YFSETQ. The CDR3 DNA reads as TGCGCCAGCAGCGCGGATCTACAGCGGGGGGACACAGATACGCAGTATTTT. It is translated as CASSADLQRGDTDTQYF.

The chain links TRBV19 to TRBJ1-1, with D hard to call. The germline V and J ends were trimmed by 5 bases and 1 base, with 11 bases remaining between them. CDR3 length: 14 residues. Germline CDR1 reads LNHDA; CDR2 reads SQIVND (reference sequence). The CDR3 DNA reads as TGTGCCAGTAGTGGTGTTAAGCCGAACACTGAAGCTTTCTTT. This codes for CASSGVKPNTEAFF. The full variable domain, in which reference TRBV19 and TRBJ1-1 provide the parts outside the CDR3, is DGGITQSPKYLFRKEGQNVTLSCEQNLNHDAMYWYRQDPGQGLRLIYYSQIVNDFQKGDIAEGYSVSREKKESFPLTVTSAQKNPTAFYLCASSGVKPNTEAFFGQGTRLTVV.

The chain couples TRBV19 to TRBJ1-1; maybe TRBD1 (6 bases). The germline V gene encodes CDR1 LNHDA and CDR2 SQIVND (reference sequence). The CDR3 extends over 13 amino acids. The V end was cut by 7 bases, the J end by 3 bases, with 12 bases between. In nucleotides, the CDR3 is TGTGCCAGTAATACTAGGGGGTACACTGAAGCTTTCTTT. Its translation is CASNTRGYTEAFF.

The V call is TRBV9, the J call TRBJ2-1; the D gene is possibly TRBD1 (6 bases). Germline CDR1 and CDR2: SGDLS and YYNGEE. The V end was cut by 5 bases, the J end by 0 bases, with 12 bases between. The CDR3 runs to 15 residues. The CDR3 is CASSDTGYSYNEQFF. Here the CDR3 DNA reads TGTGCCAGCAGTGATACAGGGTACTCCTACAATGAGCAGTTCTTC.

The V call is TRBV1, the J call TRBJ2-1; the table names TRBD2, a call not compared with the DNA. TRBV1 represents a pseudogene. The CDR3 has 19 residues. As DNA, the CDR3 is TGCACCAGCAGCCAAGGACTAGCGGGGTCGCGATCCTCCTACAATGAGCAGTTCTTC. This codes for CTSSQGLAGSRSSYNEQFF.

This clone was observed once. The chain uses TRBV19 and TRBJ2-2, with D maybe TRBD2 (6 bases). The CDR3 consists of 14 residues. Between the trimmed V and J ends, which lost 5 bases and 3 bases, there was a span of 10 bases. Germline CDR1 is LNHDA and CDR2 is SQIVND (reference sequence). CDR3 protein: CASSQTGDTGELFF. CDR3 sequence (DNA): TGTGCCAGTAGTCAGACGGGAGACACCGGGGAGCTGTTTTTT.

The gene calls are TRBV15 and TRBJ2-7; a possible D gene is TRBD2 (5 bases). CDR1 is LNHNV, CDR2 YYDKDF, per germline (reference sequence). CDR3 length: 15 amino acids. Deletions cut 3 bases from V and 4 bases from J, with 16 bases between. The CDR3: CATSRSLSGPYEQYF. Here the CDR3 DNA reads TGTGCCACCAGCAGGAGTCTAAGCGGACCATACGAGCAGTACTTC.

This chain uses TRBV30 with TRBJ1-3, with D unclear. Looked up from germline, CDR1 is GTSNPN and CDR2 is SVGIG (reference sequence). Trimming cost V 1 base and J 1 base, with 8 bases left between them. The CDR3 runs 14 residues. DNA of the CDR3: TGTGCCTGGAGTGAGTCAGGTTCTGGAAACACCATATATTTT. It specifies CAWSESGSGNTIYF.